A single sample gave rise to the 12 T cell receptor beta chains below, sequenced in a study of T cells in Graves' hyperthyroidism and ophthalmopathy. There were TCR beta CDR3 regions amplified from RNA transcripts. First-round RT-PCR targeting the TCR CDR3 was performed with the HTBI primer set. One entry per CDR3 protein results from TCRdb running MiXCR on the multiplex PCR reads. The sample contains a few hundred thousand distinct CDR3 sequences, 19% of which appear only once. The sequencing input was blood. The source of these receptors is a woman between 18 and 30 years old with Graves' hyperthyroidism.

The rearrangement uses TRBV28 and TRBJ2-3; 8 bases are a match to TRBD2. This CDR3 is built from 14 residues. V lost 7 bases, J lost 5 bases, and 8 bases stayed unmatched. Germline CDR1 MDHEN, CDR2 SYDVKM. The chain's CDR3 is CASTGGGFKDTQYF. In nucleotides, the CDR3 is TGTGCCAGCACCGGCGGGGGGTTCAAAGATACGCAGTATTTT. Complete variable domain (other parts from reference TRBV28 and TRBJ2-3): DVKVTQSSRYLVKRTGEKVFLECVQDMDHENMFWYRQDPGLGLRLIYFSYDVKMKEKGDIPEGYSVSREKKERFSLILESASTNQTSMYLCASTGGGFKDTQYFGPGTRLTVL.

This chain uses TRBV6-1 with TRBJ2-5; TRBD1 aligns across 10 bases. V shed 3 bases, J shed 4 bases, and the junction held 5 bases outside the gene matches. The CDR3 consists of 15 residues. In germline, CDR1 is MNHNS, CDR2 SASEGT. DNA of the CDR3: TGTGCCAGCAGTGACCAGACAGGGGGCGTAGAGACCCAGTACTTC. Translation gives CASSDQTGGVETQYF.

Many counts were recorded for this clonotype. This chain links TRBV13 with TRBJ2-7; 7 nucleotides align to TRBD2. The length of the CDR3 is 16 residues. Germline-derived CDR1 and CDR2 are PRHDT and FYEKMQ (reference sequence). The junction had 12 bases not matched to a gene; V was cut back by 2 bases and J by 5 bases. The CDR3 DNA follows: TGTGCCAGCAGCTTAAGGTGGGGGGGGTCGAGGAACGAGCAGTACTTC. Translating gives CASSLRWGGSRNEQYF.

The sample holds many counts of this clonotype. The rearrangement joins TRBV5-1 to TRBJ1-1, with D hard to call. The germline gives CDR1 SGHRS, CDR2 YFSETQ. V was clipped by 3 bases and J by 0 bases, with 15 bases between them. The CDR3 totals 16 residues. DNA of the CDR3: TGCGCCAGCAGCTCCAGGACGTCTGATATGAACACTGAAGCTTTCTTT. Protein sequence: CASSSRTSDMNTEAFF.

This clonotype was detected many times. The chain carries TRBV2 and TRBJ1-1; 8 nucleotides align to TRBD1. This CDR3 has 14 residues. The ends lost 3 bases at V and 2 bases at J; junction bases unmatched: 2. CDR1 is SNHLY, CDR2 FYNNEI, per germline. CDR3 nucleotide sequence: TGTGCCAGCAGTGACAGGGGGCATAACACTGAAGCTTTCTTT. Translating gives CASSDRGHNTEAFF.

The chain has TRBV2 and TRBJ2-7; 13 positions match TRBD2. The germline V gene has CDR1 SNHLY and CDR2 FYNNEI. V was pared by 5 bases and J by 3 bases, with 13 bases of the junction left unmatched. This CDR3 has 18 residues. CDR3 protein: CASSHPLAGGPEYYEQYF. CDR3 coding DNA: TGTGCCAGCAGTCACCCACTAGCGGGGGGGCCGGAGTACTACGAGCAGTACTTC.

This clonotype was detected ten times or more. This chain uses TRBV2 with TRBJ1-2; TRBD1 matches at 8 bases. This CDR3 has 15 amino acids. Germline CDR1 is SNHLY and CDR2 is FYNNEI. V trimming: 4 bases; J trimming: 3 bases; junction bases outside the gene matches: 7. Here the CDR3 DNA reads TGTGCCAGCAGTGTCGGGACAGGAATCGACTATGGCTACACCTTC. Translation: CASSVGTGIDYGYTF.

This clonotype was detected many times. V usage is TRBV20-1 and J usage is TRBJ2-5; 11 nucleotides align to TRBD2. V lost 0 bases, J lost 4 bases, and 4 bases stayed unmatched. CDR1 DFQATT and CDR2 SNEGSKA come from the germline V gene (reference sequence). This CDR3 has 15 amino acids. The CDR3 spells CSARDSGGVRETQYF. CDR3 in DNA: TGCAGTGCTAGAGATAGCGGGGGGGTGCGAGAGACCCAGTACTTC.

This clonotype was picked up many times. The rearrangement joins TRBV12-3 or TRBV12-4 to TRBJ2-5; TRBD1 matches 10 bases. After removal of 6 bases from V and 5 bases from J, the junction contained 9 bases not matched to a gene. This CDR3 is built from 15 residues. The CDR3 DNA is TGTGCCAGCAGGCCTCCGGGACAGGGGACGGAGACCCAGTACTTC. Encoded protein: CASRPPGQGTETQYF.

Many counts were recorded for this clonotype. The J gene is TRBJ1-1, the V gene TRBV6-5; TRBD1 is a possible D gene (5 bases). In germline, CDR1 is MNHEY, CDR2 SVGAGI. Trimming removed 2 bases from V and 4 bases from J, with 8 bases in between. The CDR3 length is 13 residues. The CDR3 sequence is CASSYAGTTEAFF. CDR3 nucleotides: TGTGCCAGCAGTTACGCAGGGACCACTGAAGCTTTCTTT.

This clonotype occurred many times. This chain's CDR3 is CASSLDYRAGYEQYF. The CDR3 DNA reads as TGCGCCAGCAGCTTGGATTACAGGGCGGGGTACGAGCAGTACTTC. The V call is TRBV5-1, the J call TRBJ2-7, with D possibly being TRBD1 or TRBD2 (6 bases each). The CDR3 runs to 15 residues. The germline V gene encodes CDR1 SGHRS and CDR2 YFSETQ. Trimming removed 0 bases at V and 4 bases at J, with 14 bases between. The entire variable domain, with the rest obtained from reference TRBV5-1 and TRBJ2-7, is as follows: KAGVTQTPRYLIKTRGQQVTLSCSPISGHRSVSWYQQTPGQGLQFLFEYFSETQRNKGNFPGRFSGRQFSNSRSEMNVSTLELGDSALYLCASSLDYRAGYEQYFGPGTRLTVT.

This clonotype was seen repeatedly, ten times or more. CDR3 sequence (DNA): TGTGCCAGCAGCTTAGATCGGGGGGATGAGCAGTTCTTC. It encodes CASSLDRGDEQFF. V and J are TRBV11-3 and TRBJ2-1; the match to TRBD2 covers 7 bases. Germline lookup yields CDR1 SGHNT and CDR2 YENEEA. The CDR3 runs to 13 residues. V trimming: 0 bases; J trimming: 8 bases; junction bases outside the gene matches: 1.